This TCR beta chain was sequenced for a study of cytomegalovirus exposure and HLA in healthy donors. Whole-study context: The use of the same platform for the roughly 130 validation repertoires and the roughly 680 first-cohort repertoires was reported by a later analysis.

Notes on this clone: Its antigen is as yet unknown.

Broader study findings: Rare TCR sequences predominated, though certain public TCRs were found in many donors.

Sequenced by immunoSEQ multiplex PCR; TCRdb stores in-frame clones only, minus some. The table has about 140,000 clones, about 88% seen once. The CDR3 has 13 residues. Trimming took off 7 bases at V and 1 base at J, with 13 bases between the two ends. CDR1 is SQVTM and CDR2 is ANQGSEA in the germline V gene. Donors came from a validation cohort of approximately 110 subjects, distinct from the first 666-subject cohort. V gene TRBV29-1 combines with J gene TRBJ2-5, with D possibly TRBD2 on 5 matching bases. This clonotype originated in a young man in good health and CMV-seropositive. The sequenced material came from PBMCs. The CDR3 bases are TGCAGCGGTGCCCCTAGCTTCCAAGAGACCCAGTACTTC. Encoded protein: CSGAPSFQETQYF.